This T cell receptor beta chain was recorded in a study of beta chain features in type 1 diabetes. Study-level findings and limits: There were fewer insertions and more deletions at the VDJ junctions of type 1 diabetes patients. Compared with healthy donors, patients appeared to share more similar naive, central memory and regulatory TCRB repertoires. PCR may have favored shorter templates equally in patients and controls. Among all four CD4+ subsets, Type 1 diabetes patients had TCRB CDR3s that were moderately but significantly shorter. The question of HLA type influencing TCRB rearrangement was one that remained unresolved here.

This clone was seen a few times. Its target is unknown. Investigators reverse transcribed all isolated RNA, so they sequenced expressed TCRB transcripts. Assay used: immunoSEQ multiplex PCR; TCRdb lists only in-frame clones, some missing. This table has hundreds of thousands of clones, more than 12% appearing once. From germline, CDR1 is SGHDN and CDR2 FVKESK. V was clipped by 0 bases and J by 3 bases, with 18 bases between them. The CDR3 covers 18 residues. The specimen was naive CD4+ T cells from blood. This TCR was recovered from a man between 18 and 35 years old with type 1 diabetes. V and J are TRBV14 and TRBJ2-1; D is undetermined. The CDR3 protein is CASSQDLVQSIVYNEQFF. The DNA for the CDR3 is TGTGCCAGCAGCCAAGACTTAGTTCAGTCCATTGTCTACAATGAGCAGTTCTTC.